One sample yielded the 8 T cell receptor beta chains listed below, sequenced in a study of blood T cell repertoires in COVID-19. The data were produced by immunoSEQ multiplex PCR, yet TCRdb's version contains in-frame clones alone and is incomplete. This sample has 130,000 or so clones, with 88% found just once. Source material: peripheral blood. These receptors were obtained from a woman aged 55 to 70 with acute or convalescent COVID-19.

The CDR3: CASSERTPTDTEAFF. The CDR3 DNA follows: TGTGCCAGCAGTGAGAGGACACCGACGGACACTGAAGCTTTCTTT. The chain joins TRBV25-1 to TRBJ1-1; a weak D match, TRBD1 (5 bases). Germline CDR1 is MGHDK and CDR2 is SYGVNS. Deletions cut 3 bases from V and 3 bases from J, with 14 bases between. The CDR3 extends over 15 amino acids.

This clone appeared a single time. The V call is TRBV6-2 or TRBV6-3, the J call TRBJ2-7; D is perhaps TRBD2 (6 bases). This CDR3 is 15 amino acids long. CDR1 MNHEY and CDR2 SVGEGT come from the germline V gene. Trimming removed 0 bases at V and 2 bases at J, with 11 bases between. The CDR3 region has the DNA TGTGCCAGCAGTTACTCGGGGCGGGAAACCTACGAGCAGTACTTC. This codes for CASSYSGRETYEQYF.

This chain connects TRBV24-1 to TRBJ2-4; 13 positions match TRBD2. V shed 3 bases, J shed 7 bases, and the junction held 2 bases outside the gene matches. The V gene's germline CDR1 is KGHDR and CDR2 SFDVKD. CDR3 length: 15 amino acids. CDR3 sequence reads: CATSDTSGGANIQYF. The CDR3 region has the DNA TGTGCCACCAGTGATACTAGCGGGGGGGCGAACATTCAGTACTTC.

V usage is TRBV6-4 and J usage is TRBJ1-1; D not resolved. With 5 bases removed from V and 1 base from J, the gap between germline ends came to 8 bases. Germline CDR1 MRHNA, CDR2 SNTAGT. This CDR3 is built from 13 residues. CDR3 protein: CASSQSGNTEAFF. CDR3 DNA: TGTGCCAGCAGTCAGTCGGGGAACACTGAAGCTTTCTTT.

CDR3 protein: CASSFYGTLIANTEAFF. The CDR3 region has the DNA TGTGCCAGCAGCTTTTACGGGACACTCATAGCGAACACTGAAGCTTTCTTT. The chain recombines TRBV5-6 with TRBJ1-1; TRBD1 might be the D (6 bases). Germline V gives CDR1 SGHDT, CDR2 YYEEEE. The V gene lost 2 bases and the J gene lost 1 base, with 18 bases spanning the gap. The CDR3 runs to 17 residues.

The CDR3: CASSKGDGYTF. In DNA form, the CDR3 reads TGTGCCAGCAGCAAAGGGGATGGCTACACCTTC. The chain joins TRBV11-1 to TRBJ1-2; D is perhaps TRBD1 (5 bases). Trimming pared 5 bases from V and 6 bases from J, leaving 7 bases between. CDR1 and CDR2 (germline): SGHAT, FQDESV (reference sequence). This CDR3 has 11 amino acids.

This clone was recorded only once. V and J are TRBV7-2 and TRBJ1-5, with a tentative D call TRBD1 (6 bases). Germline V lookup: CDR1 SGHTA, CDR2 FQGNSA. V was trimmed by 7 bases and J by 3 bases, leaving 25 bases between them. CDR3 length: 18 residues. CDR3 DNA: TGTGCCAGCATATTTCGTCGGGGGGCTCCTTCCTTCAATCAGCCCCAGCATTTT. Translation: CASIFRRGAPSFNQPQHF.

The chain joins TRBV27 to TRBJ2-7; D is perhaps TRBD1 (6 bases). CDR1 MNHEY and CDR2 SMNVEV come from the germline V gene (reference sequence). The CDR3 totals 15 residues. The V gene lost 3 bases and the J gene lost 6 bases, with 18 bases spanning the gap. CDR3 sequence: CASSFSGRGWREQYF. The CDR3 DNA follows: TGTGCCAGCAGTTTTTCGGGCAGGGGATGGCGCGAGCAGTACTTC.